These T cell receptor beta chains were read from a single sample in a study of blood T cell repertoires in COVID-19. The data were produced by immunoSEQ multiplex PCR, yet TCRdb's version contains in-frame clones alone and is incomplete. The sample consists of some 140,000 clones, 85% to 90% of them appearing once. The sample was peripheral blood. The receptors were sampled from a man in his 70s with active COVID-19. The conserved cysteine and the conserved F or W are not part of the CDR3 here.

TRBJ2-7 | TRBV7-3 | ASSLRGGTGNEQY
TRBJ1-2 | TRBV12-3/TRBV12-4 | ASSPRDRDGYT
TRBJ1-1 | TRBV5-4 | ASSSDRGRTTEAF
TRBJ2-7 | TRBV4-1 | ASSQEAGPGEQY
TRBJ1-2 | TRBV7-8 | ASSLGLRGIGNGYT
TRBJ1-2 | TRBV7-2 | ASSTTVLKGGYT
TRBJ1-1 | TRBV11-2 | ASSLAQGAGTEAF
TRBJ1-1 | TRBV3-1/TRBV3-2 | ASSLEGGGGTEAF
TRBJ2-1 | TRBV14 | ASSQGDRERNEQF
TRBJ1-1 | TRBV12-3/TRBV12-4 | ASSRRVNTEAF
TRBJ2-3 | TRBV5-1 | ASSLGLAAPDTQY